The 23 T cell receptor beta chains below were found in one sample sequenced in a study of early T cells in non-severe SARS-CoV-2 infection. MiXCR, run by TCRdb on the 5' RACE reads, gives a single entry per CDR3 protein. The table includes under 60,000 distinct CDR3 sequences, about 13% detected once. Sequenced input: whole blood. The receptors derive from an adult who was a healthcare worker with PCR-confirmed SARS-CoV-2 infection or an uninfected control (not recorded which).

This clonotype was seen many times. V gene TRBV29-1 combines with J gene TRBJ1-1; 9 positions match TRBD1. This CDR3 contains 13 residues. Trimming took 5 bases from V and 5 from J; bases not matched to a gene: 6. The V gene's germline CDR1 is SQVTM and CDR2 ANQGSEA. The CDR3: CSVRDRVGTEAFF. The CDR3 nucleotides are TGCAGCGTTCGGGACAGGGTTGGGACTGAAGCTTTCTTT.

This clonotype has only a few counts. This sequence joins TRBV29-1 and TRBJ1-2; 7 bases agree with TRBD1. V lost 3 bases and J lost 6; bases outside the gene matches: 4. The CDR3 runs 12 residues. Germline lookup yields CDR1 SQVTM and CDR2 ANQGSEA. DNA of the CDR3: TGCAGCGTTGAGGCAGGGGGGAATGGCTACACCTTC. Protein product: CSVEAGGNGYTF.

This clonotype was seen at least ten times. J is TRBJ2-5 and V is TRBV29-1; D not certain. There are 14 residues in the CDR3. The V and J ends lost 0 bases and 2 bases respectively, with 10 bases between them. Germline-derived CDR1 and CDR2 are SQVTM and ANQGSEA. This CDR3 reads CSVEEGTGQETQYF. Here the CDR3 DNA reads TGCAGCGTTGAAGAGGGCACCGGTCAAGAGACCCAGTACTTC.

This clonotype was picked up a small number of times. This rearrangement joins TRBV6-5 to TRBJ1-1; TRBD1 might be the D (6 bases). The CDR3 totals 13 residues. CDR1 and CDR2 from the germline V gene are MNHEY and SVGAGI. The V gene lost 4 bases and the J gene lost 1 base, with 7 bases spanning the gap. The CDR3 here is CASSLTGNTEAFF. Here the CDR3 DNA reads TGTGCCAGCAGTTTGACAGGGAACACTGAAGCTTTCTTT.

In nucleotides, the CDR3 is TGTGCCAGCACAAACGTAGGACAGGGTTACAATCAGCCCCAGCATTTT. Its protein is CASTNVGQGYNQPQHF. The chain uses TRBV6-2 or TRBV6-3 and TRBJ1-5, with 8 bases lining up with TRBD1. Germline V gene data show CDR1 as MNHEY and CDR2 as SVGEGT. The CDR3 runs to 16 residues. V shed 7 bases and J 3 bases; nucleotides not matched to a gene: 11.

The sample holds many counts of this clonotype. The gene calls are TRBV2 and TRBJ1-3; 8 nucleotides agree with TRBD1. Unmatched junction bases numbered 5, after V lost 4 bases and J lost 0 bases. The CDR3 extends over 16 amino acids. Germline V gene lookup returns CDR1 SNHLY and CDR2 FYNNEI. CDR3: CASSVQGVLSGNTIYF. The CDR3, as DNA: TGTGCCAGCAGTGTACAGGGGGTACTCTCTGGAAACACCATATATTTT. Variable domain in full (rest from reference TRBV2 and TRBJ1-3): EPEVTQTPSHQVTQMGQEVILRCVPISNHLYFYWYRQILGQKVEFLVSFYNNEISEKSEIFDDQFSVERPDGSNFTLKIRSTKLEDSAMYFCASSVQGVLSGNTIYFGEGSWLTVV.

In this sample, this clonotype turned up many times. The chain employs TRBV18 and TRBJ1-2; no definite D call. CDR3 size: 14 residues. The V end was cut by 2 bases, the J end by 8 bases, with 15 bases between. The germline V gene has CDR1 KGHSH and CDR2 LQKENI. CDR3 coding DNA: TGTGCCAGCTCACCAGCCCTGAAAGAAGACGGCTACACCTTC. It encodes CASSPALKEDGYTF.

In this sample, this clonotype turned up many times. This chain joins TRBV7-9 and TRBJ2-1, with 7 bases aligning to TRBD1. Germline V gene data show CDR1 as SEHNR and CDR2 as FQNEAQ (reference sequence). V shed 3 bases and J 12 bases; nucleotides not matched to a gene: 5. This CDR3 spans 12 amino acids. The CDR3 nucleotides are TGTGCCAGCAGCTTCGACAGGGAAAGGCAGTTCTTC. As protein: CASSFDRERQFF. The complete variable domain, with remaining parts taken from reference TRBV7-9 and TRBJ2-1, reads DTGVSQNPRHKITKRGQNVTFRCDPISEHNRLYWYRQTLGQGPEFLTYFQNEAQLEKSRLLSDRFSAERPKGSFSTLEIQRTEQGDSAMYLCASSFDRERQFFGPGTRLTVL.

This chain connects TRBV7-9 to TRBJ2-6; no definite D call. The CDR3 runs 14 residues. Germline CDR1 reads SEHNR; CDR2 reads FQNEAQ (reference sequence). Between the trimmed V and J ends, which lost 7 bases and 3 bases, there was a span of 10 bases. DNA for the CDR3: TGTGCCAGCAACCTGGACCGTGGGGCCAACGTCCTGACTTTC. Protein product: CASNLDRGANVLTF. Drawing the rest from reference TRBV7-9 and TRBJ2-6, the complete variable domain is DTGVSQNPRHKITKRGQNVTFRCDPISEHNRLYWYRQTLGQGPEFLTYFQNEAQLEKSRLLSDRFSAERPKGSFSTLEIQRTEQGDSAMYLCASNLDRGANVLTFGAGSRLTVL.

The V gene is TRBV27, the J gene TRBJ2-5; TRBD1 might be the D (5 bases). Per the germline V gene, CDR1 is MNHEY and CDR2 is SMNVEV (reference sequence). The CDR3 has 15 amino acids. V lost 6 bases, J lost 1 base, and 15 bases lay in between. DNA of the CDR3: TGTGCCAGCAGCCCTTCACTACAGGCCCAAGAGACCCAGTACTTC. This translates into CASSPSLQAQETQYF.

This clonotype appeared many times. This chain's CDR3 is CASSLGGEGHTQYF. Here the CDR3 DNA reads TGCGCCAGCAGCCTTGGGGGGGAAGGACATACGCAGTATTTT. The V gene is TRBV5-1, the J gene TRBJ2-3; 7 bases align to TRBD2. Trimming removed 4 bases from V and 7 bases from J; junction bases left unmatched: 9. The CDR3 has 14 residues. CDR1 and CDR2 (germline): SGHRS, YFSETQ.

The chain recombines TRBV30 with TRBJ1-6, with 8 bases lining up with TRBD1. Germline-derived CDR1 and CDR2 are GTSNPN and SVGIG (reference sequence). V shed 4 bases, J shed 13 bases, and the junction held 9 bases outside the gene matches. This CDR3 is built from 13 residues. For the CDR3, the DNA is TGTGCCTGGACCCAGGGGGCTAGTACCCCCCTCCACTTT. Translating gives CAWTQGASTPLHF.

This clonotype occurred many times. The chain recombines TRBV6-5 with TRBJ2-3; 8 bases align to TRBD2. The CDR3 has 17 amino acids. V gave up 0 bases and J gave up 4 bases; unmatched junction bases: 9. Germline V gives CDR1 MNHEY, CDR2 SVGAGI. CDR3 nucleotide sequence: TGTGCCAGCAGTTACTCGTTTAGCCGGGGGGGACCAGATACGCAGTATTTT. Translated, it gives CASSYSFSRGGPDTQYF.

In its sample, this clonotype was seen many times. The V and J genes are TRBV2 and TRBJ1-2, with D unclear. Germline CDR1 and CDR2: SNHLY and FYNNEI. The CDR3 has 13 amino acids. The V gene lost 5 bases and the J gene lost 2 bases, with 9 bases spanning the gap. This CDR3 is CASSSVMNYGYTF. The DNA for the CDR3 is TGTGCCAGCAGTTCGGTCATGAACTATGGCTACACCTTC. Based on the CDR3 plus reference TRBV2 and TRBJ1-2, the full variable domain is EPEVTQTPSHQVTQMGQEVILRCVPISNHLYFYWYRQILGQKVEFLVSFYNNEISEKSEIFDDQFSVERPDGSNFTLKIRSTKLEDSAMYFCASSSVMNYGYTFGSGTRLTVV.

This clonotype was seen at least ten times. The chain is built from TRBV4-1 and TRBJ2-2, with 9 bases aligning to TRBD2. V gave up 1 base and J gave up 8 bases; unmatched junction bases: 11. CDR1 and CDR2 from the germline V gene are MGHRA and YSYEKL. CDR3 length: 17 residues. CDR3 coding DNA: TGCGCCAGCAGCCAAGTGGATATGGGACTAGCTATAGGGGAGCTGTTTTTT. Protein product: CASSQVDMGLAIGELFF.

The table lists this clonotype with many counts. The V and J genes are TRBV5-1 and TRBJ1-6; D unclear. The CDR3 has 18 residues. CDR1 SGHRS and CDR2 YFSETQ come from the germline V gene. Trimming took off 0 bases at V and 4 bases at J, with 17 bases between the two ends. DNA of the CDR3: TGCGCCAGCAGCTTGGTTCCTCTCGTACAGAGATATAATTCACCCCTCCACTTT. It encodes CASSLVPLVQRYNSPLHF.

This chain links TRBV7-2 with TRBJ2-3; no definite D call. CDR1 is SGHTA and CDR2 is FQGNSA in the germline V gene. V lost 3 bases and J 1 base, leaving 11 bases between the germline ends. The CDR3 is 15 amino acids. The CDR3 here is CASSLLPRRTDTQYF. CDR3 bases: TGTGCCAGCAGCTTGTTGCCGCGGCGCACAGATACGCAGTATTTT.

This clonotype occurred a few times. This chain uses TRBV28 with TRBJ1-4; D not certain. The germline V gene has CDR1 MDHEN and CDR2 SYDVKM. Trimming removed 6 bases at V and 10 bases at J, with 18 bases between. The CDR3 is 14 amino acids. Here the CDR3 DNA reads TGTGCCAGCAGGGGCCCCGAGGTTCGCGGAAAACTGTTTTTT. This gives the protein CASRGPEVRGKLFF.

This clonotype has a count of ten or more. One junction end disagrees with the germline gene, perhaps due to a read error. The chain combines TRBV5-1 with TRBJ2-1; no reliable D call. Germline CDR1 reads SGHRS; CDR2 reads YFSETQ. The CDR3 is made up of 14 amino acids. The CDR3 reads CASSLGSSYNEQFF. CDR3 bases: TGCGCCAGCAGTTTGGGGTCCTCCTACAATGAGCAGTTCTTC.

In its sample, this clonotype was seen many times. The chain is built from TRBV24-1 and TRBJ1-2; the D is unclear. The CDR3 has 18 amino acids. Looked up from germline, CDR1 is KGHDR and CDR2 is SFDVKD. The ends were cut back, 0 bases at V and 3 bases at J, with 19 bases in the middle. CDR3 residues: CATSDLSPPASNYYGYTF. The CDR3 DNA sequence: TGTGCCACCAGTGATTTGTCCCCCCCTGCTTCAAACTACTATGGCTACACCTTC.

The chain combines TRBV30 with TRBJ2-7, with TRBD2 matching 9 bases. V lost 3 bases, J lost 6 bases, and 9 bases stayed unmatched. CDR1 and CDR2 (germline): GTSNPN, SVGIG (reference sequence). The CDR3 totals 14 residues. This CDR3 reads CAWRTRGGRFEQYF. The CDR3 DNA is TGTGCCTGGAGGACGCGGGGGGGCCGATTCGAGCAGTACTTC.

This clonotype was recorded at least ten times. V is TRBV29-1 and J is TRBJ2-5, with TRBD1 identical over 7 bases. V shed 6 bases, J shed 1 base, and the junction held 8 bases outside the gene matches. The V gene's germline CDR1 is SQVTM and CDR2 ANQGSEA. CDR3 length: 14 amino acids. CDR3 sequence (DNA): TGCAGCGTGACCGGGACAGTGGTCCAAGAGACCCAGTACTTC. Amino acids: CSVTGTVVQETQYF.

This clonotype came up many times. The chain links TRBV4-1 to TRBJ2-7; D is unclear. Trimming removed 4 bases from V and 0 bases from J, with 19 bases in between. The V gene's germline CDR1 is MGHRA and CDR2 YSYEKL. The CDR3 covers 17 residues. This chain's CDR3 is CASSPLDLGLSSYEQYF. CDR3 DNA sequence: TGCGCCAGCAGCCCCTTAGATCTTGGTTTAAGCTCCTACGAGCAGTACTTC.